The 15 T cell receptor beta chains in this list originate from one sample, sequenced in a study of breast tumors, draining lymph nodes, adjacent tissues. Axillary draining lymph nodes of breast cancer patients supplied the node samples. In TCRdb, the multiplex PCR reads were re-called with MiXCR into one record per CDR3 protein. The data hold roughly 120,000 distinct CDR3 sequences, with less than 20% observed a single time. Sequences were obtained from axillary lymph node tissue. These receptors were obtained from a female donor with breast cancer. Some clones in this sample may be carry-over from other donors' samples.

This clonotype was observed many times. The rearrangement links TRBV6-6 to TRBJ2-1; 7 bases agree with TRBD1. Germline V gene sequence: CDR1 MNHNY, CDR2 SVGAGI (reference sequence). There are 15 residues in the CDR3. Trimming at V came to 5 bases and at J to 3 bases, leaving 7 bases not matched to a gene. The CDR3 DNA follows: TGTGCCAGCAGTGACGGCCGGGACAGCTACAATGAGCAGTTCTTC. This translates into CASSDGRDSYNEQFF.

This clonotype came up many times. The chain uses TRBV4-1 and TRBJ1-2; D gene ambiguous. CDR1 and CDR2 from the germline V gene are MGHRA and YSYEKL. Trimming removed 1 base from V and 4 bases from J, with 7 bases in between. The CDR3 extends over 13 amino acids. CDR3 DNA: TGCGCCAGCAGCCAAGTTATCCTCTATGGCTACACCTTC. Its protein is CASSQVILYGYTF.

There are many counts of this clonotype. The chain combines TRBV28 with TRBJ2-7; 9 positions match TRBD1. The CDR3 consists of 14 residues. With V trimmed by 6 bases and J by 5 bases, 8 bases remained unmatched. The germline V gene has CDR1 MDHEN and CDR2 SYDVKM. CDR3 loop: CASRTGGTRDEQYF. In nucleotides, the CDR3 is TGTGCCAGCAGGACAGGGGGAACGCGGGACGAGCAGTACTTC.

The sample holds many counts of this clonotype. V usage is TRBV7-7 and J usage is TRBJ2-3, with D hard to call. CDR3 length: 13 amino acids. Germline CDR1 SSHAT, CDR2 FNYEAQ (reference sequence). Trimming took 1 base from V and 3 from J, leaving 5 bases between them. The CDR3 bases are TGTGCCAGCAGCTTAGGTGGGACAGATACGCAGTATTTT. Encoded protein: CASSLGGTDTQYF.

Of note for this clonotype: A much larger clone is a single base away; this may be a read error. The chain is built from TRBV9 and TRBJ2-2; TRBD1 matches 10 bases. Germline loops: CDR1 SGDLS, CDR2 YYNGEE. This CDR3 comprises 17 residues. CDR3 nucleotides: TGTGCCAGCAACGTAGCACCCGGGACAGGGGTAACCGGGGAGCTGTTTTTT. Translated: CASNVAPGTGVTGELFF. Drawing the rest from reference TRBV9 and TRBJ2-2, the complete variable domain is DSGVTQTPKHLITATGQRVTLRCSPRSGDLSVYWYQQSLDQGLQFLIQYYNGEERAKGNILERFSAQQFPDLHSELNLSSLELGDSALYFCASNVAPGTGVTGELFFGEGSRLTVL.

This clonotype has ten or more counts. This sequence joins TRBV5-8 and TRBJ2-5, with TRBD1 as a possible D gene (6 bases). V dropped 3 bases and J dropped 5 bases, with 11 bases sitting between them. The CDR3 sequence is 13 residues long. CDR1 and CDR2 from the germline V gene are SGHTS and YDEGEE. The CDR3 sequence: CASSSRGPETQYF. CDR3 nucleotide sequence: TGTGCCAGCAGCTCCAGGGGTCCGGAGACCCAGTACTTC.

There are a few counts of this clonotype. The J gene is TRBJ1-4, the V gene TRBV27; a weak D match, TRBD1 (6 bases). The V gene's germline CDR1 is MNHEY and CDR2 SMNVEV (reference sequence). CDR3 size: 17 residues. The V end was cut by 2 bases, the J end by 8 bases, with 21 bases between. CDR3 nucleotides: TGTGCCAGCAGTTTAAGGTCGAGGACAGCTACGCGGGAAAAACTGTTTTTT. Protein: CASSLRSRTATREKLFF.

A note on this clonotype: One base away lies a much larger clone, so this may be a sequencing read error. The V call is TRBV11-2, the J call TRBJ2-5; a weak D match, TRBD1 (5 bases). Germline-derived CDR1 and CDR2 are SGHAT and FQNNGV. The CDR3 has 15 residues. CDR3 amino acids: CASSFRQIFQEAQYF. CDR3 bases: TGTGCCAGCAGCTTCCGACAGATATTCCAAGAGGCCCAGTACTTC.

Ten or more counts support this clonotype. The chain combines TRBV6-5 with TRBJ2-7; TRBD2 might be the D (6 bases). The V end was cut by 8 bases, the J end by 3 bases, with 14 bases between. The germline V gene has CDR1 MNHEY and CDR2 SVGAGI. CDR3 length: 13 amino acids. The CDR3 loop reads CASGRDRNYEQYF. Here the CDR3 DNA reads TGTGCCAGCGGGCGGGATAGGAACTACGAGCAGTACTTC.

The chain couples TRBV7-2 to TRBJ1-1, with D possibly TRBD1 on 6 matching bases. The V gene lost 10 bases and the J gene lost 0 bases, with 21 bases spanning the gap. The CDR3 is made up of 16 amino acids. Germline CDR1 and CDR2: SGHTA and FQGNSA. In DNA, the CDR3 is TGTGCCATCCAGGGGTCGCCAAAAACTATGAACACTGAAGCTTTCTTT. It codes for CAIQGSPKTMNTEAFF.

This clonotype was counted many times. The chain joins TRBV5-1 to TRBJ2-1; TRBD2 might be the D (7 bases). Germline V gene sequence: CDR1 SGHRS, CDR2 YFSETQ. CDR3 length: 14 amino acids. The V gene lost 0 bases and the J gene lost 10 bases, with 14 bases spanning the gap. Here the CDR3 DNA reads TGCGCCAGCAGCTTGGAGGGGGGGGTAGAGGAGCAGTTCTTC. It codes for CASSLEGGVEEQFF.

At least ten counts were recorded for this clonotype. The CDR3 nucleotides are TGTGCCAGCAGCTTGCTGGACAGGGGTGGCTACACCTTC. This sequence encodes CASSLLDRGGYTF. The J gene is TRBJ1-2, the V gene TRBV13, with 9 bases that match TRBD1. Germline trimming cut 3 bases from V and 7 bases from J; bases unmatched to any gene: 3. Germline CDR1 and CDR2: PRHDT and FYEKMQ (reference sequence). The CDR3 covers 13 residues.

The table lists this clonotype with many counts. This chain uses TRBV2 with TRBJ1-5; D possibly corresponds to TRBD1 (5 bases). CDR3 length: 13 residues. V was cut by 3 bases and J by 3 bases, with 6 bases left in between. CDR1 and CDR2 (germline): SNHLY, FYNNEI. The chain's CDR3 is CASSDRANQPQHF. The CDR3 region has the DNA TGTGCCAGCAGTGACAGGGCCAATCAGCCCCAGCATTTT.

Details on this clonotype: Possible read error: a much larger clone is one base away. The CDR3 spells CVSSAGGDTQYF. The DNA for the CDR3 is TGCGTCTCAAGCGCCGGGGGGGATACGCAGTATTTT. The J gene is TRBJ2-3, the V gene TRBV20-1; 7 bases are shared with TRBD2. Germline CDR1 DFQATT, CDR2 SNEGSKA (reference sequence). The CDR3 is made up of 12 amino acids.

Of note for this clonotype: This could be a read error, since a much larger clone is one nucleotide away. The chain couples TRBV20-1 to TRBJ2-5; D remains unclear. V was pared by 5 bases and J by 4 bases, with 17 bases between. This CDR3 is 14 amino acids long. Per germline, CDR1 DFQATT and CDR2 SNEGSKA (reference sequence). Here the CDR3 reads CSAGPMRHRETQYF. In DNA form, the CDR3 reads TGCAGTGCTGGCCCGATGCGACACCGAGAGACCCAGTACTTC.